Each of the 8 T cell receptor beta chains below was sequenced from the same sample in a study of beta chain features in type 1 diabetes. These receptors' targets are unknown. Study-wide points: Type 1 diabetes patients showed a moderate but significant shortening of TCRB CDR3s in all four CD4+ subsets.

What was sequenced were expressed TCRB transcripts, since all of the isolated RNA had been reverse transcribed. Only in-frame clones appear in the TCRdb table, and some are missing; sequencing was by immunoSEQ multiplex PCR. The sample holds hundreds of thousands of clones, roughly an eighth seen once. The specimen was naive CD4+ T cells from blood. The source is a man aged 30-40 years with type 1 diabetes.

This rearrangement joins TRBV2 to TRBJ2-5; 7 bases match TRBD1. V trimming: 6 bases; J trimming: 3 bases; junction bases outside the gene matches: 4. This CDR3 is built from 13 residues. Germline lookup yields CDR1 SNHLY and CDR2 FYNNEI. The CDR3 bases are TGTGCCAGCAGACGGCAGGGGGAAGAGACCCAGTACTTC. Translating it yields CASRRQGEETQYF.

This clone appeared a few times. This sequence joins TRBV7-9 and TRBJ2-1; 7 bases fit TRBD2. The CDR3 runs 17 residues. V was clipped by 3 bases and J by 0 bases; unmatched bases: 8. Germline values: CDR1 SEHNR, CDR2 FQNEAQ (reference sequence). The CDR3 DNA is TGTGCCAGCAGCTTGATGCGCGGCGGGAGCTCCTACAATGAGCAGTTCTTC. Encoded protein: CASSLMRGGSSYNEQFF.

The chain employs TRBV29-1 and TRBJ1-1; possibly TRBD1 for D (6 bases). The germline CDR1 and CDR2 sequences are SQVTM and ANQGSEA. Trimming took 4 bases from V and 0 from J, leaving 9 bases between them. This CDR3 has 13 residues. The CDR3 nucleotides read TGCAGCGTTGGGGGGGGCATGAACACTGAAGCTTTCTTT. Its translation is CSVGGGMNTEAFF.

The gene calls are TRBV15 and TRBJ2-7; 7 nucleotides line up with TRBD2. Germline CDR1 and CDR2: LNHNV and YYDKDF (reference sequence). The CDR3 runs to 17 residues. The V segment lost 0 bases and the J segment 7 bases; nucleotides outside the gene matches: 15. The CDR3 loop is CATSRDWGTTSAVEQYF. The CDR3 DNA reads as TGTGCCACCAGCAGAGATTGGGGGACTACCTCGGCGGTAGAGCAGTACTTC.

This clone was recorded a few times. The chain combines TRBV19 with TRBJ2-1; TRBD2 aligns across 7 bases. The ends lost 3 bases at V and 0 bases at J; junction bases unmatched: 2. Per germline, CDR1 LNHDA and CDR2 SQIVND (reference sequence). The CDR3 covers 15 residues. In DNA form, the CDR3 reads TGTGCCAGTAGTATGGGAGGGAGCTCCTACAATGAGCAGTTCTTC. It codes for CASSMGGSSYNEQFF.

V is TRBV5-1 and J is TRBJ2-3; tentatively, D is TRBD2 (6 bases). The CDR3 has 15 amino acids. V lost 5 bases, J lost 6 bases, and 19 bases lay in between. CDR1 is SGHRS and CDR2 is YFSETQ in the germline V gene. The CDR3 bases are TGCGCCAGCAGGTGGAGGGGCCAGGGTGAGGATACGCAGTATTTT. This gives the protein CASRWRGQGEDTQYF.

The rearrangement links TRBV4-3 to TRBJ2-3; D may be TRBD2 (6 bases). In germline, CDR1 is LGHNA, CDR2 YSLEER. V was pared by 3 bases and J by 0 bases, with 7 bases between. This CDR3 is built from 14 residues. The CDR3 nucleotides are TGCGCCAGCAGCCAGGGGGGTAGCACAGATACGCAGTATTTT. Translation gives CASSQGGSTDTQYF.

This clone appeared a few times. This rearrangement joins TRBV11-2 to TRBJ2-3; 14 bases map to TRBD2. With V trimmed by 4 bases and J by 6 bases, 3 bases remained unmatched. The germline V gene encodes CDR1 SGHAT and CDR2 FQNNGV. The CDR3 spans 15 residues. The CDR3 region is CASSSGTSGSDTQYF. The CDR3 nucleotides are TGTGCCAGCAGCTCGGGGACTAGCGGGAGTGATACGCAGTATTTT.